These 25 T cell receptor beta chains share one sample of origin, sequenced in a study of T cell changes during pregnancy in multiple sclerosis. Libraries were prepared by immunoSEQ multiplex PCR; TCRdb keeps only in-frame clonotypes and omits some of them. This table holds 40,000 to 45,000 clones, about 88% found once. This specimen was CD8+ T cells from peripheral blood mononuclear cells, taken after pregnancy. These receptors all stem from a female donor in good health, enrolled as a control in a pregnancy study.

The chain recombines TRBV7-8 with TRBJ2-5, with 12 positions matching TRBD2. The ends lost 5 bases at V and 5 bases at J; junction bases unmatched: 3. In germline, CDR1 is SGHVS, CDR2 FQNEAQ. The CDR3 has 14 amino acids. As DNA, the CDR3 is TGTGCCAGCAGCGGGGGGACTAGCGGGGAGACCCAGTACTTC. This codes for CASSGGTSGETQYF. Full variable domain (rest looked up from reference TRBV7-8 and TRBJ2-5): GAGVSQSPRYKVAKRGQDVALRCDPISGHVSLFWYQQALGQGPEFLTYFQNEAQLDKSGLPSDRFFAERPEGSVSTLKIQRTQQEDSAVYLCASSGGTSGETQYFGPGTRLLVL.

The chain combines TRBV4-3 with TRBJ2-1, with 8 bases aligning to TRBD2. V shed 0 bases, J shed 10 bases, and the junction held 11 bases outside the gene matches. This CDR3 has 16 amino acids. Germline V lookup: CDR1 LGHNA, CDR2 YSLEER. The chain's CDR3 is CASSQDLTSGTLEQFF. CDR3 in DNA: TGCGCCAGCAGCCAAGATCTTACTAGCGGAACCCTAGAGCAGTTCTTC.

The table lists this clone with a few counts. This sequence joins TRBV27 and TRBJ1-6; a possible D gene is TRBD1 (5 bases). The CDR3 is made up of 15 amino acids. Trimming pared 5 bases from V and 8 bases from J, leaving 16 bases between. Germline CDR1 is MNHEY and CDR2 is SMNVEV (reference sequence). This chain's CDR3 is CASSPTVPVYSPLHF. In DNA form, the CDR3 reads TGTGCCAGCAGTCCGACAGTTCCGGTTTATTCACCCCTCCACTTT.

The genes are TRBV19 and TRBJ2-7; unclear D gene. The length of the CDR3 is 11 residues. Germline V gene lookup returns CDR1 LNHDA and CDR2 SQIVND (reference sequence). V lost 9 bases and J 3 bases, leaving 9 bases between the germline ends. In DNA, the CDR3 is TGTGCCAGCAGGTACGGCTACGAGCAGTACTTC. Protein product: CASRYGYEQYF.

In DNA, the CDR3 is TGTGCCAGCAGCTTAGGGCCCCCGACAGGGAGGAATGAAAAACTGTTTTTT. Its translation is CASSLGPPTGRNEKLFF. The chain joins TRBV7-9 to TRBJ1-4; 7 nucleotides agree with TRBD1. The CDR3 is made up of 17 amino acids. CDR1 is SEHNR and CDR2 is FQNEAQ in the germline V gene (reference sequence). V shed 1 base and J 5 bases; nucleotides not matched to a gene: 10.

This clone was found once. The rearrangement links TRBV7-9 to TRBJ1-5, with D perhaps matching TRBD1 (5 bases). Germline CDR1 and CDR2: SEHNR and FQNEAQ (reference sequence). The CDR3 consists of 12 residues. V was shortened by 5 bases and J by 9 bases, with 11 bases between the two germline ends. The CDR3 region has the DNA TGTGCCAGCAGCCCTGACGGGGGGCCCCAGCATTTT. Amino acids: CASSPDGGPQHF.

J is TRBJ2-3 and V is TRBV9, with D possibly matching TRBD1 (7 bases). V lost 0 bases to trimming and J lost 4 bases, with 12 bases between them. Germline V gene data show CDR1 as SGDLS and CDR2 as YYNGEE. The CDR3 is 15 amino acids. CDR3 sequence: CASSVGQGEADTQYF. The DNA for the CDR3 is TGTGCCAGCAGCGTAGGCCAGGGGGAGGCAGATACGCAGTATTTT.

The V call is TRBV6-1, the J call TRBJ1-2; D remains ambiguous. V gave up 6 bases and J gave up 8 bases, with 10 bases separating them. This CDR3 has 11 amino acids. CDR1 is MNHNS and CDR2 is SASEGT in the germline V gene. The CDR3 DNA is TGTGCCAGCAGCAACCAGTGGGGCTACACCTTC. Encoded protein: CASSNQWGYTF.

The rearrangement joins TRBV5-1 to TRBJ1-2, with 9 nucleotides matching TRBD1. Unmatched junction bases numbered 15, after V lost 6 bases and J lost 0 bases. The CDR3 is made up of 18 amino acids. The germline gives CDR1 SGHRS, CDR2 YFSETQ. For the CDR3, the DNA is TGCGCCAGCAAGGGAGTAAGGACAGGGGACTCAGCTAACTATGGCTACACCTTC. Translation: CASKGVRTGDSANYGYTF.

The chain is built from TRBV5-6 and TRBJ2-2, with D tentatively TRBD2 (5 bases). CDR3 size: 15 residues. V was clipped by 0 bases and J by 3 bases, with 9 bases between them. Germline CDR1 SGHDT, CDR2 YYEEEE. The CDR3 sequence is CASSLGSGHTGELFF. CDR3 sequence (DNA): TGTGCCAGCAGCTTGGGGAGCGGACACACCGGGGAGCTGTTTTTT.

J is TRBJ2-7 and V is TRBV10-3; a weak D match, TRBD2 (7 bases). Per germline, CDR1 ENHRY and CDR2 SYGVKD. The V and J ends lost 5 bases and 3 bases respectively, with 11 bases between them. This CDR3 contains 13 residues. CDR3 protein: CAISHGGLYEQYF. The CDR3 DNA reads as TGTGCCATCAGTCACGGGGGGCTCTACGAGCAGTACTTC.

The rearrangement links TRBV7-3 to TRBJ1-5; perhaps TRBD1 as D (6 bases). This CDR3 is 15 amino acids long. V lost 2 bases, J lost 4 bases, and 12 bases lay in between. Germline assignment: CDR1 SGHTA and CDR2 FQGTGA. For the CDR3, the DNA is TGTGCCAGCAGCTTAGAACAGGGCAATAATCAGCCCCAGCATTTT. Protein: CASSLEQGNNQPQHF.

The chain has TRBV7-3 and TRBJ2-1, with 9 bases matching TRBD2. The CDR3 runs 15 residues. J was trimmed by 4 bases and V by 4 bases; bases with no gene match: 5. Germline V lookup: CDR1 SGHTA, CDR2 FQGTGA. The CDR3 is CASSSSGGNYNEQFF. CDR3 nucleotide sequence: TGTGCCAGCAGCTCCAGCGGGGGGAATTACAATGAGCAGTTCTTC.

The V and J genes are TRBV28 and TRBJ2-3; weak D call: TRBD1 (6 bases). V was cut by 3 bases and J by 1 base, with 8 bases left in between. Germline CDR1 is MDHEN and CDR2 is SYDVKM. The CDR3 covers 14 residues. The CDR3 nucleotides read TGTGCCAGCAGTTTGCAGGGGCGCACAGATACGCAGTATTTT. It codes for CASSLQGRTDTQYF.

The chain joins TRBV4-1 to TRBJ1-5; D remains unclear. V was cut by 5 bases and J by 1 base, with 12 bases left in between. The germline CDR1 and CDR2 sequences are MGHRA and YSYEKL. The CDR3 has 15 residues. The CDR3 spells CASSFDRESNQPQHF. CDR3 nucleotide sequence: TGCGCCAGCAGCTTTGACCGGGAGAGCAATCAGCCCCAGCATTTT.

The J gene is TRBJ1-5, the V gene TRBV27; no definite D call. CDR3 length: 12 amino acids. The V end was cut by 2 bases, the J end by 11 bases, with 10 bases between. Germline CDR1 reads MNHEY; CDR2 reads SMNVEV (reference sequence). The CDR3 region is CASSLAPPAQHF. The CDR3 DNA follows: TGTGCCAGCAGTTTAGCCCCCCCGGCCCAGCATTTT.

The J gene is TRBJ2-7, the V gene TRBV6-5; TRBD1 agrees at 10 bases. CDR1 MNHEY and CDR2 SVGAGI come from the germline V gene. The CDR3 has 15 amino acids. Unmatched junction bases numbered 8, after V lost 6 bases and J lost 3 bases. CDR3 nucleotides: TGTGCCAGCAGCCCGGGACAGGGGTTTCGCTACGAGCAGTACTTC. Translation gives CASSPGQGFRYEQYF.

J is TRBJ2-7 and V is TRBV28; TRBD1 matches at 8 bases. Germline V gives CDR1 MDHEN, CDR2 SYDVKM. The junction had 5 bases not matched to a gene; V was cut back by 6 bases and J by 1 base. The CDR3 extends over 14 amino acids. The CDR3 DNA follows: TGTGCCAGCAGGAAAGGACAGGGTTCCTACGAGCAGTACTTC. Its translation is CASRKGQGSYEQYF.

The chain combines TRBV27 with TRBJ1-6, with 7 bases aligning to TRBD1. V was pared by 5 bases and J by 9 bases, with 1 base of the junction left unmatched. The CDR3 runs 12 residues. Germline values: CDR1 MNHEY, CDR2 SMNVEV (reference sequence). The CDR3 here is CASSPGGSPLHF. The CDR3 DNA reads TGTGCCAGCAGTCCAGGGGGTTCACCCCTCCACTTT.

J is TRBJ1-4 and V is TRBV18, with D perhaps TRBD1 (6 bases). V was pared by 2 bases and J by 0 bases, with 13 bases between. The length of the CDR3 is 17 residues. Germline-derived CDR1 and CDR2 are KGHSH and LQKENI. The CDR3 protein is CASSPTHRAATNEKLFF. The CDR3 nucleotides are TGTGCCAGCTCACCAACCCACAGGGCCGCAACTAATGAAAAACTGTTTTTT.

CDR3 nucleotide sequence: TGTGCCACCAGCAGGGGAGAACATCCTTCGGGGCCCCAGCATTTT. The encoded protein is CATSRGEHPSGPQHF. J is TRBJ1-5 and V is TRBV15; no reliable D call. This CDR3 comprises 15 residues. V was cut by 3 bases and J by 9 bases, with 18 bases left in between. Germline values: CDR1 LNHNV, CDR2 YYDKDF (reference sequence). Variable domain in full (rest from reference TRBV15 and TRBJ1-5): DAMVIQNPRYQVTQFGKPVTLSCSQTLNHNVMYWYQQKSSQAPKLLFHYYDKDFNNEADTPDNFQSRRPNTSFCFLDIRSPGLGDTAMYLCATSRGEHPSGPQHFGDGTRLSIL.

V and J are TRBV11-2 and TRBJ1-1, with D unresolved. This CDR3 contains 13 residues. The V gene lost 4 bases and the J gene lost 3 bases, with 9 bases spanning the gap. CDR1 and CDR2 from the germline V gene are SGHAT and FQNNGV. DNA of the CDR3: TGTGCCAGCAGCTCCGAGGTGGACACTGAAGCTTTCTTT. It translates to CASSSEVDTEAFF.

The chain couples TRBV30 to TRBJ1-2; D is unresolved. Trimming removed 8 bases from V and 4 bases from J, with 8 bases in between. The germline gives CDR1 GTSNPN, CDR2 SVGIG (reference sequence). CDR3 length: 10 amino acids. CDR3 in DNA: TGTGCCCTTCGGGGCTATGGCTACACCTTC. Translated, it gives CALRGYGYTF.

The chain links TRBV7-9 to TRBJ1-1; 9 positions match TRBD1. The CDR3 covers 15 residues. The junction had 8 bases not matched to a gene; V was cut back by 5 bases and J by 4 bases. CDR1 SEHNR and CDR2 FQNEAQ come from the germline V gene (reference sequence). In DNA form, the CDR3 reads TGTGCCAGCAGCCCCCCGGACAGGGGACCCACTGAAGCTTTCTTT. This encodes CASSPPDRGPTEAFF.

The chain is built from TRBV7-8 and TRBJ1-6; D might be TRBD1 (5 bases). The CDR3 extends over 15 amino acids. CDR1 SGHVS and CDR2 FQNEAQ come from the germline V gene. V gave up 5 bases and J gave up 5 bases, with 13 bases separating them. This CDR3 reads CASSPETENNSPLHF. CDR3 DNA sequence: TGTGCCAGCAGCCCAGAGACAGAAAATAATTCACCCCTCCACTTT.